The clone carrying this T cell receptor (beta chain) was seen a single time. This sample is part of a study of blood T cell repertoires in COVID-19. Study-wide background: COVID-19 samples from acute and convalescent phases originated in the United States, Italy and Spain. From T cells, B-cell-depleted T cells, or PBMCs came the material, which was cDNA or gDNA.

The CDR3 spans 17 residues. The ends lost 5 bases at V and 3 bases at J; junction bases unmatched: 13. Germline-derived CDR1 and CDR2 are MNHEY and SVGEGT. Original handling: It was from reference gene primer amplification that nucleated cell counts were estimated. Assay: immunoSEQ multiplex PCR; the TCRdb copy retains only in-frame clones and omits some. The D gene and trimming were derived from the DNA, and the V and J assignments and clone size from that table. The data show 70,000 to 90,000 clones, roughly 80% seen once. The V gene is TRBV6-2 or TRBV6-3, the J gene TRBJ2-1; 7 bases are shared with TRBD1. The specimen was peripheral blood. The source of this sequence is a woman in her fifties or sixties with acute or convalescent COVID-19. The CDR3 coding sequence is TGTGCCAGCAGTAAGATCGGGACAGTCATCGACTACAATGAGCAGTTCTTC. Translation: CASSKIGTVIDYNEQFF.